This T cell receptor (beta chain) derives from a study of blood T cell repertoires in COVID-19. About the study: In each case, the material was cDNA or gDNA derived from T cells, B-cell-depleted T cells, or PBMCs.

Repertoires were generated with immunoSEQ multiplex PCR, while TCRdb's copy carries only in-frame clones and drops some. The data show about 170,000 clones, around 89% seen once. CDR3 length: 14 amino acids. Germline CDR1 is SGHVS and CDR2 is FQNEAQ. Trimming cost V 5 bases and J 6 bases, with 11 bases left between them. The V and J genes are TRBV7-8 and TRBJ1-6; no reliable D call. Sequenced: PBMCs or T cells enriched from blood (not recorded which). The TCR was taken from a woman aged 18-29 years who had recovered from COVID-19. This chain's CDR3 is CASSQSAVNSPLHF. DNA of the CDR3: TGTGCCAGCAGCCAAAGCGCAGTTAATTCACCCCTCCACTTT.